The rows below give T cell receptor beta chains drawn from one sample of a study of siplizumab effects on memory and regulatory T cells. Libraries were prepared by immunoSEQ multiplex PCR; TCRdb keeps only in-frame clonotypes and omits some of them. The sample holds tens of thousands of clones, about 87% seen once. The sequenced sample was Tregs sorted from blood. All receptors derive from a human donor in good health. CDR3s include the opening cysteine and the closing phenylalanine or tryptophan. The order of the fields is V gene, J gene, clone size, D gene, CDR3 protein, CDR3 DNA. A D gene is named only where the DNA matches it firmly. Part of the rows lack a size; the others show once, few, many or a class for expanded clones.

>TRBV30|TRBJ2-1|NA|NA
CAWSVSGYNEQFF
TGTGCCTGGAGTGTATCGGGCTACAATGAGCAGTTCTTC
>TRBV7-9|TRBJ2-5|NA|TRBD1
CASSPRPANRGLGETQYF
TGTGCCAGCAGCCCCCGCCCGGCCAACAGGGGGCTAGGGGAGACCCAGTACTTC
>TRBV7-9|TRBJ1-3|few|TRBD1
CASSWDRASSGNTIYF
TGTGCCAGCAGCTGGGACAGGGCCAGCTCTGGAAACACCATATATTTT
>TRBV2|TRBJ2-1|NA|NA
CATQTGMSSYNEQFF
TGTGCCACTCAGACAGGCATGAGCTCCTACAATGAGCAGTTCTTC
>TRBV11-2|TRBJ2-7|NA|NA
CASSPGPSYEQYF
TGTGCCAGCAGCCCTGGTCCGTCCTACGAGCAGTACTTC
>TRBV18|TRBJ2-7|NA|TRBD1
CASSPTGGRSYEQYF
TGTGCCAGCTCGCCTACAGGGGGCAGGTCCTACGAGCAGTACTTC
>TRBV2|TRBJ1-2|NA|NA
CASASVLNYGYTF
TGTGCCAGCGCTTCAGTGCTTAACTATGGCTACACCTTC
>TRBV7-8|TRBJ2-7|NA|TRBD1
CASKLRQGRYEQYF
TGTGCCAGCAAGCTTAGACAGGGGCGATACGAGCAGTACTTC
>TRBV25-1|TRBJ1-1|NA|NA
CASSWAGVTEAFF
TGTGCCAGCAGTTGGGCAGGGGTGACTGAAGCTTTCTTT
>TRBV7-2|TRBJ2-4|NA|TRBD2
CASSLVASGGILAKNIQYF
TGTGCCAGCAGCTTAGTGGCTAGCGGGGGGATACTAGCCAAAAACATTCAGTACTTC
>TRBV7-2|TRBJ2-7|once|NA
CASSLGPGGHEQYF
TGTGCCAGCAGCTTAGGGCCAGGGGGGCACGAGCAGTACTTC
>TRBV2|TRBJ1-5|few|TRBD1
CASSNRQGPKPQHF
TGTGCCAGCAGTAATCGACAGGGGCCTAAACCCCAGCATTTT
>TRBV11-2|TRBJ2-5|few|TRBD1
CASSSTTTGGGETQYF
TGTGCCAGCAGCTCGACCACAACAGGGGGCGGGGAGACCCAGTACTTC
>TRBV5-1|TRBJ2-2|NA|NA
CASSHKMGANTGELFF
TGCGCCAGCAGCCACAAAATGGGCGCGAACACCGGGGAGCTGTTTTTT
>TRBV6-5|TRBJ2-1|NA|NA
CASSYAWTGGYNEQFF
TGTGCCAGCAGTTACGCTTGGACCGGTGGGTACAATGAGCAGTTCTTC
>TRBV2|TRBJ2-3|NA|NA
CALGGHPSTDTQYF
TGTGCCCTAGGAGGTCACCCTAGCACAGATACGCAGTATTTT
>TRBV15|TRBJ1-1|NA|NA
CATSTARNEHEAFF
TGTGCCACCAGCACGGCGAGGAATGAACATGAAGCTTTCTTT
>TRBV18|TRBJ2-7|NA|NA
CASSLGLSYEQYF
TGTGCCAGCTCACTGGGACTTTCCTACGAGCAGTACTTC
>TRBV10-3|TRBJ2-3|NA|NA
CAISEYRADTQYF
TGTGCCATCAGTGAGTACAGGGCAGATACGCAGTATTTT
>TRBV5-1|TRBJ2-3|once|NA
CASSPDSTDTQYF
TGCGCCAGCAGCCCGGACAGCACAGATACGCAGTATTTT
>TRBV5-4|TRBJ2-1|NA|NA
CASSLDPGAPLYNEQFF
TGTGCCAGCAGCTTGGACCCGGGGGCGCCCCTATACAATGAGCAGTTCTTC
>TRBV5-6|TRBJ1-1|few|NA
CASRYSLPNTEAFF
TGTGCCAGCAGGTACAGTTTACCGAACACTGAAGCTTTCTTT
>TRBV10-3|TRBJ2-7|NA|TRBD2
CAIRTREGGEQYF
TGTGCCATCCGAACCCGGGAGGGCGGCGAGCAGTACTTC
>TRBV7-6|TRBJ2-2|NA|NA
CASSLRTGELFF
TGTGCCAGCAGCTTACGTACCGGGGAGCTGTTTTTT
>TRBV10-3|TRBJ1-5|NA|NA
CAISTQGGGNQPQHF
TGTGCCATCAGTACCCAGGGAGGGGGCAATCAGCCCCAGCATTTT
>TRBV6-5|TRBJ2-7|once|NA
CASTQQAGVGEQYF
TGTGCCAGCACTCAACAGGCGGGTGTGGGCGAGCAGTACTTC
>TRBV5-1|TRBJ2-5|NA|NA
CASSLGYNPGKETQYF
TGCGCCAGCAGCTTGGGTTACAACCCGGGCAAAGAGACCCAGTACTTC
>TRBV18|TRBJ1-4|few|TRBD1
CASSPLGTGFEKLFF
TGTGCCAGCTCACCTTTAGGGACAGGGTTCGAAAAACTGTTTTTT
>TRBV6-6|TRBJ1-3|NA|NA
CASKLNTIYF
TGTGCCAGCAAACTAAACACCATATATTTT
>TRBV19|TRBJ2-7|NA|TRBD2
CASSIAGGSYEQYF
TGTGCCAGTAGCATAGCGGGAGGGTCCTACGAGCAGTACTTC
>TRBV9|TRBJ2-7|NA|TRBD1
CASSPPGQGALEQYF
TGTGCCAGCAGCCCACCGGGGCAGGGGGCCCTCGAGCAGTACTTC
>TRBV5-5|TRBJ2-5|NA|TRBD2
CASSWGGETQYF
TGTGCCAGCAGCTGGGGGGGAGAGACCCAGTACTTC
>TRBV9|TRBJ1-3|NA|TRBD1
CASSVVGQGSGNTIYF
TGTGCCAGCAGCGTAGTTGGACAGGGCTCTGGAAACACCATATATTTT
>TRBV29-1|TRBJ2-6|NA|NA
CSAWGSGANVLTF
TGCAGCGCCTGGGGCTCTGGGGCCAACGTCCTGACTTTC
>TRBV6-1|TRBJ2-3|NA|NA
CASSEGGPDTQYF
TGTGCCAGCAGTGAAGGCGGGCCAGATACGCAGTATTTT
>TRBV2|TRBJ2-1|NA|TRBD2
CASRSDPGLENEQFF
TGTGCCAGCAGATCGGATCCGGGACTAGAAAATGAGCAGTTCTTC
>TRBV9|TRBJ2-2|NA|NA
CASSVRVDRDTGELFF
TGTGCCAGCAGCGTAAGGGTGGATCGGGACACCGGGGAGCTGTTTTTT
>TRBV5-1|TRBJ2-2|once|NA
CASSLLFGLTNTGELFF
TGCGCCAGCAGCTTGCTATTTGGACTAACAAACACCGGGGAGCTGTTTTTT
>TRBV19|TRBJ2-7|NA|TRBD1
CASSPQGAYEQYF
TGTGCCAGTAGTCCTCAGGGGGCCTACGAGCAGTACTTC
>TRBV9|TRBJ2-1|NA|TRBD2
CASSVGGLAGQQFF
TGTGCCAGCAGCGTAGGGGGACTAGCGGGACAGCAGTTCTTC
>TRBV6-1|TRBJ1-2|NA|NA
CASSERTERINYGYTF
TGTGCCAGCAGTGAGAGGACAGAACGAATCAACTATGGCTACACCTTC
>TRBV11-2|TRBJ2-7|NA|NA
CASSFTRGSYEQYF
TGTGCCAGCAGCTTCACACGCGGCTCCTACGAGCAGTACTTC
>TRBV11-3|TRBJ2-3|NA|TRBD2
CASSSGSSGRGTDTQYF
TGTGCCAGCAGCTCAGGCTCTAGCGGGAGGGGGACAGATACGCAGTATTTT
>TRBV7-6|TRBJ1-1|NA|NA
CASSAGRGNTEAFF
TGTGCCAGCAGCGCAGGGAGGGGGAACACTGAAGCTTTCTTT
>TRBV28|TRBJ1-2|NA|NA
CASSVLRANYGYTF
TGTGCCAGCAGTGTGCTGAGAGCTAACTATGGCTACACCTTC
>TRBV25-1|TRBJ2-3|NA|TRBD2
CASSIAGVTDTQYF
TGTGCCAGCAGCATAGCGGGTGTTACAGATACGCAGTATTTT
>TRBV27|TRBJ1-4|NA|TRBD1
CASSFRRTGGGEKLFF
TGTGCCAGCAGTTTCCGTCGGACAGGGGGCGGTGAAAAACTGTTTTTT
>TRBV7-9|TRBJ2-3|NA|NA
CASSPQAGTDTQYF
TGTGCCAGCAGCCCTCAAGCGGGCACAGATACGCAGTATTTT
>TRBV6-6|TRBJ1-1|NA|NA
CASSYRGATTEAFF
TGTGCCAGCAGTTACAGGGGGGCGACCACTGAAGCTTTCTTT
>TRBV6-1|TRBJ1-6|NA|TRBD1
CASKGTYRGNSPLHF
TGTGCCAGCAAGGGGACCTACAGGGGTAATTCACCCCTCCACTTT
>TRBV19|TRBJ1-2|once|NA
CASSPGDTYYGYTF
TGTGCCAGTAGTCCAGGGGACACATACTATGGCTACACCTTC
>TRBV5-4|TRBJ2-3|NA|NA
CASKAGPTSADTQYF
TGTGCCAGCAAGGCGGGACCCACCAGCGCAGATACGCAGTATTTT
>TRBV29-1|TRBJ1-1|NA|TRBD1
CSVRTGGTEAFF
TGCAGCGTTAGGACAGGGGGAACTGAAGCTTTCTTT
>TRBV18|TRBJ1-1|NA|NA
CASSLGANTEAFF
TGTGCCAGCTCCCTAGGGGCGAACACTGAAGCTTTCTTT
>TRBV10-3|TRBJ1-2|NA|NA
CASGQVINYGYTF
TGTGCCTCGGGGCAGGTCATTAACTATGGCTACACCTTC